This T cell receptor beta chain is from a study of T cells expressing NK-cell markers. TCRdb reanalyzed the 5' RACE reads and collapses them to one entry per CDR3 protein, without DNA. This repertoire includes 550,000 to 600,000 distinct CDR3 sequences. The germline V gene has CDR1 SGHTA and CDR2 FQGTGA. This CDR3 region has 13 residues. The sequence came from a man younger than 35 in good health. This sequence joins TRBV7-3 and TRBJ1-3. Sequencing input: blood T cells: a sorted CD56 or NKG2C T cell subset, CD4+ or CD8+ T cells, or bulk PBMC T cells (not recorded which). CDR3 in amino acids: CASSLRQGNTIYF. The whole variable domain, remainder taken from reference TRBV7-3 and TRBJ1-3, is GAGVSQTPSNKVTEKGKYVELRCDPISGHTALYWYRQSLGQGPEFLIYFQGTGAADDSGLPNDRFFAVRPEGSVSTLKIQRTERGDSAVYLCASSLRQGNTIYFGEGSWLTVV.